The sample holds many counts of the clone carrying this TCR beta chain. Antigen unknown. These data originate in a study of blood T cells in healthy people across ages. Trimming took off 3 bases at V and 5 bases at J, with 7 bases between the two ends. The CDR3 is 13 amino acids. In germline, CDR1 is SGHTA, CDR2 FQGNSA. The study, taken as a whole, reports: Strong correlation existed between TCR beta diversity and naive T cell percentage.

A J-beta primer mix and a sample-barcoded 5' primer were used in a second PCR of about 6 to 12 cycles. Each CDR3 protein gets one entry after TCRdb re-called the 5' RACE reads with MiXCR. The repertoire holds approximately 900,000 distinct CDR3 sequences, with about 27% as singletons. These records were also assigned to another study, of T cells of mothers and their children. That work states: Mothers and children who were related shared slightly more overlap than unrelated pairs, but not significantly more.

The source is a woman between 40 and 55 years old in good health. The chain uses TRBV7-2 and TRBJ1-4, with D tentatively TRBD1 (5 bases). Sequences were obtained from blood. The CDR3 sequence: CASSLGRNEKLFF. Here the CDR3 DNA reads TGTGCCAGCAGCTTGGGACGGAATGAAAAACTGTTTTTT.